The rows below give T cell receptor beta chains drawn from one sample of a study of blood T cell repertoires in COVID-19. Assay used: immunoSEQ multiplex PCR; TCRdb lists only in-frame clones, some missing. The repertoire holds 650,000 to 800,000 clones, with 70% to 90% as singletons. Sequences were obtained from peripheral blood. The receptors were gathered from a woman under 30 with acute or convalescent COVID-19. Each CDR3 is given with its conserved first and last residue. A D gene is named only where the DNA matches it firmly. For some rows the clone size is stated as once, few or many, or as a class when expanded; others skip it.

>TRBJ2-7|TRBV29-1|TRBD1|few|11
TGCAGCGTCTTACAGGGGGGAGAGCAGTACTTC
CSVLQGGEQYF
>TRBJ1-1|TRBV9|NA|NA|13
TGTGCCAGCGACGCCCCAGGGGACACTGAAGCTTTCTTT
CASDAPGDTEAFF
>TRBJ2-1|TRBV12-1|NA|NA|15
TGTGCCAGCAGCCTACTAGCGGGGGGTGCCGATGAGCAGTTCTTC
CASSLLAGGADEQFF
>TRBJ1-2|TRBV5-4|TRBD1|NA|15
TGTGCCAGCAGCTGGGGTGACAGGGACCGCTATGGCTACACCTTC
CASSWGDRDRYGYTF
>TRBJ1-2|TRBV5-1|NA|NA|14
TGCGCCAGCAGCTTGGAGTCAGGGCAGCGTGGCTACACCTTC
CASSLESGQRGYTF
>TRBJ1-4|TRBV7-9|NA|NA|16
TGTGCCAGCAGCTACCCCTCGTCGGTACGCGGTGAAAAACTGTTTTTT
CASSYPSSVRGEKLFF
>TRBJ2-3|TRBV5-1|TRBD2|NA|17
TGCGCCAGCAGCTCCCGACTAGCGGGGTCTAGCACAGATACGCAGTATTTT
CASSSRLAGSSTDTQYF
>TRBJ2-1|TRBV6-5|NA|NA|13
TGTGCCAGCAGTTACCGTCACCCGCTACAGCAGTTCTTC
CASSYRHPLQQFF
>TRBJ1-2|TRBV29-1|NA|NA|10
TGCAGCGTTGAAGGGCAGGGCTACACCTTC
CSVEGQGYTF
>TRBJ2-3|TRBV24-1|NA|NA|16
TGTGCCACCAGTGGAGGCGGTTCTGGGGCCACAGATACGCAGTATTTT
CATSGGGSGATDTQYF
>TRBJ2-3|TRBV5-1|NA|few|12
TGCGCCAGCAGCCCCCGGGGAGATACGCAGTATTTT
CASSPRGDTQYF
>TRBJ2-3|TRBV6-2/TRBV6-3|NA|NA|17
TGTGCCAGCAGCCGGGGCTTATCGGGAGCCTACACAGATACGCAGTATTTT
CASSRGLSGAYTDTQYF
>TRBJ1-1|TRBV13|NA|NA|16
TGTGCCAGCAGCTCTGATAGGAGGGGCATGAACACTGAAGCTTTCTTT
CASSSDRRGMNTEAFF
>TRBJ2-7|TRBV6-1|NA|NA|15
TGTGCCAGCAGTGAAGCCGGGCAGGGGTCCTACGAGCAGTACTTC
CASSEAGQGSYEQYF
>TRBJ1-6|TRBV19|NA|NA|14
TGTGCCAGTAGTATTGGACAGAATAATTCACCCCTCCACTTT
CASSIGQNNSPLHF
>TRBJ1-2|TRBV7-2|NA|NA|14
TGTGCCAGCAGCTTAGAACAGTTTAACTATGGCTACACCTTC
CASSLEQFNYGYTF
>TRBJ2-6|TRBV28|NA|NA|16
TGTGCCACCCAGTCAACGGGGGTCTCTGGGGCCAACGTCCTGACTTTC
CATQSTGVSGANVLTF
>TRBJ2-5|TRBV30|NA|few|14
TGTGCCTGGAGTGTACGGGGGAGACAAGTGACCCAGTACTTC
CAWSVRGRQVTQYF
>TRBJ1-4|TRBV13|NA|NA|18
TGTGCCAGCAGCTTAGGGCCCTCCCTTCTTCTCGCGGCGGAAAAACTGTTTTTT
CASSLGPSLLLAAEKLFF
>TRBJ1-2|TRBV12-3/TRBV12-4|NA|NA|13
TGTGCCAGCAGTCCAGGACAGAGGGATGGCTACACCTTC
CASSPGQRDGYTF
>TRBJ2-7|TRBV12-2|NA|NA|23
TGTGCAAGTCGCTTAGCCGGGGGAACGTTGGGACAGGGGGCCCATTACCCCTCCTACGAGCAGTACTTC
CASRLAGGTLGQGAHYPSYEQYF
>TRBJ2-7|TRBV6-1|TRBD1|once|19
TGTGCCAGCAGTGGAACAGGGGGTTTTATACGGGGAAGCACCTACGAGCAGTACTTC
CASSGTGGFIRGSTYEQYF
>TRBJ1-2|TRBV21-1|NA|NA|14
TGTGCCAGCATCCTTTTAGGCAGGGGCTATGGCTACACCTTC
CASILLGRGYGYTF
>TRBJ2-7|TRBV5-5|NA|NA|14
TGTGCCAGCAGCTTGGATGGGCCAAACTACGAGCAGTACTTC
CASSLDGPNYEQYF